These 32 T cell receptor beta chains share one sample of origin, sequenced in a study of T cell changes during pregnancy in multiple sclerosis. Libraries were prepared by immunoSEQ multiplex PCR; TCRdb keeps only in-frame clonotypes and omits some of them. Of some 130,000 clones in the sample, about 95% were seen once. Specimen: peripheral blood, collected after pregnancy. The receptor source for this set is a female donor with multiple sclerosis, enrolled in a pregnancy study.

The chain is built from TRBV28 and TRBJ2-7; 8 bases fit TRBD2. Germline V gives CDR1 MDHEN, CDR2 SYDVKM. This CDR3 spans 14 amino acids. After removal of 6 bases from V and 4 bases from J, the junction contained 8 bases not matched to a gene. CDR3 in amino acids: CASSPAQREYEQYF. CDR3 nucleotide sequence: TGTGCCAGCAGCCCCGCCCAGCGGGAGTACGAGCAGTACTTC.

This clone was seen only once. V is TRBV28 and J is TRBJ1-5, with a possible D match to TRBD1 (5 bases). Trimming stripped 2 bases from V and 6 bases from J, with 8 bases between. CDR1 and CDR2 (germline): MDHEN, SYDVKM. The CDR3 contains 13 residues. Written as DNA, the CDR3 is TGTGCCAGCAGTTTACCCGGGGGTCAGCCCCAGCATTTT. This codes for CASSLPGGQPQHF. The variable domain in full, completed from reference TRBV28 and TRBJ1-5, reads DVKVTQSSRYLVKRTGEKVFLECVQDMDHENMFWYRQDPGLGLRLIYFSYDVKMKEKGDIPEGYSVSREKKERFSLILESASTNQTSMYLCASSLPGGQPQHFGDGTRLSIL.

This chain connects TRBV7-9 to TRBJ2-7; D is perhaps TRBD2 (6 bases). Germline V gene sequence: CDR1 SEHNR, CDR2 FQNEAQ (reference sequence). The ends were cut back, 8 bases at V and 1 base at J, with 21 bases in the middle. The CDR3 runs 16 residues. In DNA form, the CDR3 reads TGTGCCAGCGATAATTCGGGCTCCGGGGGATCCTACGAGCAGTACTTC. Encoded protein: CASDNSGSGGSYEQYF.

On this clone: At one end, the junction sequence differs from germline, possibly due to a read error. The V gene is TRBV11-2, the J gene TRBJ1-2, with D perhaps TRBD1 (5 bases). The CDR3 has 16 residues. Per the germline V gene, CDR1 is SGHAT and CDR2 is FQNNGV. The CDR3 reads CASRRSGEGSLYGYTF. The CDR3 nucleotides read TGTGCCAGCAGGAGATCCGGGGAGGGGTCGCTCTATGGCTATACCTTC.

DNA for the CDR3: TGTGCCAGCAGTTACGGGGAGGGCACTGAAGCTTTCTTT. Translating it yields CASSYGEGTEAFF. This chain uses TRBV6-5 with TRBJ1-1, with no clear D. This CDR3 region has 13 residues. From germline, CDR1 is MNHEY and CDR2 SVGAGI. V gave up 2 bases and J gave up 4 bases, with 8 bases separating them.

The V gene is TRBV19, the J gene TRBJ2-3; D might be TRBD2 (5 bases). Germline CDR1 reads LNHDA; CDR2 reads SQIVND (reference sequence). Trimming took off 7 bases at V and 0 bases at J, with 11 bases between the two ends. There are 14 residues in the CDR3. CDR3 sequence reads: CASIGVASTDTQYF. The CDR3 bases are TGTGCCAGTATTGGAGTAGCGAGCACAGATACGCAGTATTTT. The variable domain in full, with the rest retrieved from reference TRBV19 and TRBJ2-3, is DGGITQSPKYLFRKEGQNVTLSCEQNLNHDAMYWYRQDPGQGLRLIYYSQIVNDFQKGDIAEGYSVSREKKESFPLTVTSAQKNPTAFYLCASIGVASTDTQYFGPGTRLTVL.

V usage is TRBV19 and J usage is TRBJ1-4, with TRBD1 matching 7 bases. This CDR3 contains 18 residues. With 4 bases clipped from V and 0 bases from J, the junction kept 11 bases outside the gene matches. Germline assignment: CDR1 LNHDA and CDR2 SQIVND (reference sequence). The CDR3 DNA reads as TGTGCCAGTAGTAGTACAGGGGTCGCGGAGGCAACTAATGAAAAACTGTTTTTT. This encodes CASSSTGVAEATNEKLFF.

This chain's CDR3 is CASSPTAQDTGELFF. In DNA form, the CDR3 reads TGTGCCAGCTCACCCACAGCCCAGGACACCGGGGAGCTGTTTTTT. The V and J genes are TRBV18 and TRBJ2-2, with D uncertain. The CDR3 is 15 residues long. V was clipped by 3 bases and J by 3 bases, with 11 bases between them. The germline V gene encodes CDR1 KGHSH and CDR2 LQKENI.

The J gene is TRBJ2-7, the V gene TRBV19; 13 bases are a match to TRBD2. Germline CDR1 LNHDA, CDR2 SQIVND (reference sequence). The J segment lost 5 bases and the V segment lost 5 bases, leaving 6 bases of the junction unmatched. The CDR3 totals 15 residues. The CDR3 reads CASSPGLAGANEQYF. The CDR3 bases are TGTGCCAGTAGTCCAGGACTAGCGGGGGCCAACGAGCAGTACTTC.

The chain carries TRBV30 and TRBJ1-2; TRBD1 aligns across 8 bases. With V trimmed by 8 bases and J by 7 bases, 9 bases remained unmatched. CDR3 length: 12 amino acids. Germline V gene data show CDR1 as GTSNPN and CDR2 as SVGIG (reference sequence). For the CDR3, the DNA is TGTGCCCGATTCCAGGGGGCAGGTGGCTACACCTTC. Amino acids: CARFQGAGGYTF. The variable domain in full, with the rest retrieved from reference TRBV30 and TRBJ1-2, is SQTIHQWPATLVQPVGSPLSLECTVEGTSNPNLYWYRQAAGRGLQLLFYSVGIGQISSEVPQNLSASRPQDRQFILSSKKLLLSDSGFYLCARFQGAGGYTFGSGTRLTVV.

This clone has just one count. The gene calls are TRBV5-6 and TRBJ2-5; 8 bases align to TRBD1. Germline V gene sequence: CDR1 SGHDT, CDR2 YYEEEE. This CDR3 is 16 amino acids long. V lost 0 bases and J lost 6; bases outside the gene matches: 10. CDR3 in DNA: TGTGCCAGCAGCTTGGAGTCCAGGGGGCGTTCCAAGACCCAGTACTTC. Amino acids: CASSLESRGRSKTQYF.

The chain uses TRBV19 and TRBJ1-1; tentative D call: TRBD1 (5 bases). Germline values: CDR1 LNHDA, CDR2 SQIVND (reference sequence). Trimming cost V 3 bases and J 3 bases, with 14 bases left between them. The CDR3 runs to 15 residues. The CDR3 spells CASSIRRLRDTEAFF. Here the CDR3 DNA reads TGTGCCAGTAGTATTCGCCGCCTCAGGGACACTGAAGCTTTCTTT.

This clone occurred once. V and J are TRBV5-1 and TRBJ2-2, with D maybe TRBD2 (7 bases). V was shortened by 0 bases and J by 4 bases, with 16 bases between the two germline ends. The V gene's germline CDR1 is SGHRS and CDR2 YFSETQ. CDR3 size: 17 residues. CDR3: CASSLDAGARSTGELFF. DNA of the CDR3: TGCGCCAGCAGCTTGGATGCGGGGGCAAGGAGCACCGGGGAGCTGTTTTTT.

This chain connects TRBV20-1 to TRBJ2-5; D remains unclear. CDR1 and CDR2 (germline): DFQATT, SNEGSKA (reference sequence). CDR3 length: 11 residues. V lost 7 bases, J lost 5 bases, and 11 bases lay in between. CDR3 sequence: CSVSRGETQYF. DNA of the CDR3: TGCAGTGTATCCCGAGGCGAGACCCAGTACTTC.

This clone was picked up one time. The V and J genes are TRBV9 and TRBJ2-3, with no clear D. Germline V gives CDR1 SGDLS, CDR2 YYNGEE. The CDR3 runs to 15 residues. V lost 0 bases to trimming and J lost 0 bases, with 8 bases between them. CDR3 amino acids: CASSVDGASTDTQYF. DNA for the CDR3: TGTGCCAGCAGCGTAGACGGTGCTAGCACAGATACGCAGTATTTT.

The rearrangement links TRBV28 to TRBJ2-1, with a weak D call TRBD2 (5 bases). Germline V lookup: CDR1 MDHEN, CDR2 SYDVKM. V gave up 2 bases and J gave up 6 bases, with 11 bases separating them. This CDR3 is built from 14 residues. The CDR3, as DNA: TGTGCCAGCAGTTTAGGCGGGCCTGTCAATGAGCAGTTCTTC. It yields the protein CASSLGGPVNEQFF.

This chain links TRBV7-2 with TRBJ2-1, with 9 bases fitting TRBD2. V shed 4 bases, J shed 6 bases, and the junction held 4 bases outside the gene matches. CDR3 size: 14 residues. Germline V gene sequence: CDR1 SGHTA, CDR2 FQGNSA. The CDR3 DNA reads TGTGCCAGCAGCTCGGGACTAGCTATCAATGAGCAGTTCTTC. It codes for CASSSGLAINEQFF.

The rearrangement joins TRBV28 to TRBJ2-5; 10 nucleotides align to TRBD2. This CDR3 spans 17 amino acids. The junction had 9 bases not matched to a gene; V was cut back by 3 bases and J by 2 bases. The V gene's germline CDR1 is MDHEN and CDR2 SYDVKM. The CDR3 DNA reads as TGTGCCAGCAGTTTCCCCCTGACTAGCGGGTCACAAGAGACCCAGTACTTC. It translates to CASSFPLTSGSQETQYF.

The rearrangement links TRBV27 to TRBJ2-6, with D maybe TRBD1 (6 bases). Between the trimmed V and J ends, which lost 8 bases and 4 bases, there was a span of 15 bases. Germline CDR1 reads MNHEY; CDR2 reads SMNVEV (reference sequence). The CDR3 covers 15 residues. This CDR3 reads CASRPRGSGANVLTF. The CDR3 DNA reads TGTGCCAGCCGTCCCAGGGGATCCGGGGCCAACGTCCTGACTTTC.

This clone was recorded only once. The rearrangement uses TRBV7-9 and TRBJ2-5, with 7 bases aligning to TRBD2. After removal of 1 base from V and 4 bases from J, the junction contained 0 bases not matched to a gene. The germline V gene encodes CDR1 SEHNR and CDR2 FQNEAQ (reference sequence). The CDR3 is 13 residues long. CDR3 DNA: TGTGCCAGCAGCTTAGGGGGGGGAGAGACCCAGTACTTC. This gives the protein CASSLGGGETQYF.

The chain combines TRBV10-1 with TRBJ2-7; D is perhaps TRBD1 (6 bases). The CDR3 is made up of 15 amino acids. V lost 10 bases to trimming and J lost 2 bases, with 21 bases between them. Germline assignment: CDR1 WNHNN and CDR2 SYGVQD (reference sequence). CDR3 coding DNA: TGCGCCACTACAGTTCAGGGGCCTTCCCCCTACGAGCAGTACTTC. It is translated as CATTVQGPSPYEQYF.

The V call is TRBV27, the J call TRBJ2-5; TRBD1 matches at 11 bases. Losses at the gene ends were 6 bases for V and 2 bases for J; bases not matched to a gene: 5. Per germline, CDR1 MNHEY and CDR2 SMNVEV (reference sequence). The CDR3 has 15 amino acids. The CDR3 loop reads CASRGGTGGQETQYF. Written as DNA, the CDR3 is TGTGCCAGCAGGGGGGGGACAGGGGGGCAAGAGACCCAGTACTTC.

This clone was recorded once. The chain combines TRBV5-4 with TRBJ2-1; the D is unclear. The germline V gene encodes CDR1 SGHNT and CDR2 YYREEE (reference sequence). This CDR3 comprises 13 residues. The V end was cut by 5 bases, the J end by 0 bases, with 6 bases between. This CDR3 reads CASRMSSYNEQFF. CDR3 bases: TGTGCCAGCAGGATGAGCTCCTACAATGAGCAGTTCTTC.

This clone was seen a single time. This sequence joins TRBV7-2 and TRBJ2-7; 8 bases line up with TRBD2. V was clipped by 1 base and J by 6 bases; unmatched bases: 14. CDR1 is SGHTA and CDR2 is FQGNSA in the germline V gene. The length of the CDR3 is 17 residues. The CDR3 region has the DNA TGTGCCAGCAGCTTAGTCAGCGGAGGCGGGAGGCAGGGCGAGCAGTACTTC. It translates to CASSLVSGGGRQGEQYF.

This clone has only one observation. The CDR3 loop is CASSPLSGTGAYEQYF. The CDR3, as DNA: TGTGCCAGCAGCCCCCTCTCCGGGACAGGGGCCTACGAGCAGTACTTC. J is TRBJ2-7 and V is TRBV14, with 10 bases that match TRBD1. Germline-derived CDR1 and CDR2 are SGHDN and FVKESK. The CDR3 runs to 16 residues. Losses at the gene ends were 4 bases for V and 2 bases for J; bases not matched to a gene: 8.

This chain connects TRBV6-6 to TRBJ2-1; no reliable D call. The germline gives CDR1 MNHNY, CDR2 SVGAGI (reference sequence). The CDR3 runs to 15 residues. Trimming took off 5 bases at V and 2 bases at J, with 13 bases between the two ends. The chain's CDR3 is CASSETADTYNEQFF. CDR3 coding DNA: TGTGCCAGCAGTGAGACTGCCGATACCTACAATGAGCAGTTCTTC.

This clone occurred once. The chain is built from TRBV2 and TRBJ2-5; TRBD2 aligns across 11 bases. V trimming: 6 bases; J trimming: 5 bases; junction bases outside the gene matches: 14. CDR1 is SNHLY, CDR2 FYNNEI, per germline. This CDR3 has 17 amino acids. CDR3 sequence reads: CASRLAGVGGNRETQYF. As DNA, the CDR3 is TGTGCCAGCAGACTAGCGGGAGTTGGTGGAAATCGCGAGACCCAGTACTTC.

The chain links TRBV7-8 to TRBJ2-7; D is unclear. This CDR3 has 13 amino acids. V was pared by 4 bases and J by 3 bases, with 10 bases between. Germline loops: CDR1 SGHVS, CDR2 FQNEAQ. The chain's CDR3 is CASSSTLNYEQYF. CDR3 nucleotides: TGTGCCAGCAGCTCAACCCTAAACTACGAGCAGTACTTC.

The CDR3 DNA reads as TGTGCCAGCAGTTCATTGACAGTGAGGAACACTGAAGCTTTCTTT. Translated, it gives CASSSLTVRNTEAFF. The chain joins TRBV28 to TRBJ1-1, with D possibly matching TRBD1 (5 bases). Germline loops: CDR1 MDHEN, CDR2 SYDVKM. Trimming pared 4 bases from V and 1 base from J, leaving 13 bases between. The CDR3 has 15 residues.

The gene calls are TRBV5-8 and TRBJ1-2, with a possible D match to TRBD1 (6 bases). The germline V gene has CDR1 SGHTS and CDR2 YDEGEE. Trimming pared 8 bases from V and 4 bases from J, leaving 15 bases between. The CDR3 is made up of 13 amino acids. The CDR3 bases are TGTGCCAGAAGGGGGAAAACCTCCTATGGCTACACCTTC. Amino acids: CARRGKTSYGYTF.

The chain links TRBV2 to TRBJ2-6, with 7 bases fitting TRBD1. J lost 0 bases, V lost 4 bases, and 9 bases had no gene match. The CDR3 length is 18 residues. Germline CDR1 reads SNHLY; CDR2 reads FYNNEI. The CDR3, as DNA: TGTGCCAGCAGTGGGGTAAGGACAGGCGGCTCTGGGGCCAACGTCCTGACTTTC. Translated, it gives CASSGVRTGGSGANVLTF.

The rearrangement joins TRBV2 to TRBJ2-7, with 13 bases aligning to TRBD2. The germline V gene encodes CDR1 SNHLY and CDR2 FYNNEI. After removal of 4 bases from V and 3 bases from J, the junction contained 9 bases not matched to a gene. CDR3 length equals 17 residues. The CDR3 sequence is CASSASLLAGGSYEQYF. The DNA for the CDR3 is TGTGCCAGCAGTGCCTCTCTACTAGCGGGAGGGAGCTACGAGCAGTACTTC.